A single sample gave rise to the 12 T cell receptor beta chains below, sequenced in a study of naive and memory T cell subsets. The SP2 primer and nested alpha and beta constant region primers amplified ligated cDNA in four rounds. TCRdb reanalysed the UMI-ligation and nested PCR reads using MiXCR and keeps one entry per CDR3 protein. The data hold 30,000 to 35,000 distinct CDR3 sequences, with roughly 7.3% observed a single time. Treatment indicated: skin biopsy from PPD injection site in Mantoux-positive individual. TCR cDNA received a 3' ligated oligonucleotide that carried a UMI. Here the sequenced sample was skin, taken from a tuberculin skin test site. These receptors were taken from an adult in good health.

For this clonotype: Possible read error: a much larger clone is one base away. Here the CDR3 DNA reads TGCGCCAGAAGTTTACAGGGTTTATCAGTTTGGGAGACCGGGGAGCTGTTTTTT. It codes for CARSLQGLSVWETGELFF. The chain is built from TRBV10-2 and TRBJ2-2; the D gene is possibly TRBD1 (6 bases). V lost 9 bases, J lost 5 bases, and 28 bases lay in between. This CDR3 spans 18 amino acids. The germline CDR1 and CDR2 sequences are WSHSY and SAAADI.

This clonotype was observed a few times. The rearrangement uses TRBV9 and TRBJ2-3; D is perhaps TRBD2 (5 bases). The CDR3 loop spans 13 amino acids. Deletions cut 3 bases from V and 2 bases from J, with 7 bases between. The germline CDR1 and CDR2 sequences are SGDLS and YYNGEE. As DNA, the CDR3 is TGTGCCAGCAGCGAGCGGAACACAGATACGCAGTATTTT. It yields the protein CASSERNTDTQYF.

This clonotype was counted at least ten times. The rearrangement links TRBV5-5 to TRBJ1-1, with D perhaps TRBD1 (6 bases). CDR1 and CDR2 (germline): SGHKS, YYEKEE (reference sequence). Trimming removed 0 bases from V and 4 bases from J, with 10 bases in between. The CDR3 spans 14 residues. The CDR3 nucleotides are TGTGCCAGCAGCTTGGGGGCAGGGGCCACTGAAGCTTTCTTT. It yields the protein CASSLGAGATEAFF.

A few counts support this clonotype. The chain links TRBV25-1 to TRBJ1-1; 7 bases align to TRBD1. Germline V CDR1 and CDR2: MGHDK, SYGVNS. CDR3 length: 14 amino acids. The junction had 2 bases not matched to a gene; V was cut back by 3 bases and J by 1 base. CDR3 region: CASSETGRNTEAFF. DNA of the CDR3: TGTGCCAGCAGTGAGACAGGGAGGAACACTGAAGCTTTCTTT.

This clonotype has only a few counts. V gene TRBV19 combines with J gene TRBJ1-6, with 8 bases lining up with TRBD1. Germline lookup yields CDR1 LNHDA and CDR2 SQIVND (reference sequence). The CDR3 totals 15 residues. Trimming cost V 7 bases and J 3 bases; bases outside gene matches: 5. The CDR3 DNA sequence: TGTGCCAGTATCGAGACAGGGGACTATAATTCACCCCTCCACTTT. Protein product: CASIETGDYNSPLHF.

This clonotype was picked up many times. This chain uses TRBV6-6 with TRBJ1-2, with D uncertain. The germline CDR1 and CDR2 sequences are MNHNY and SVGAGI (reference sequence). Trimming removed 0 bases at V and 4 bases at J, with 9 bases between. The CDR3 spans 14 residues. In nucleotides, the CDR3 is TGTGCCAGCAGTTACTCGACCGAAATCTATGGCTACACCTTC. The encoded protein is CASSYSTEIYGYTF.

This clonotype was counted many times. The gene calls are TRBV2 and TRBJ1-1; TRBD1 might be the D (6 bases). CDR1 and CDR2 (germline): SNHLY, FYNNEI. The CDR3 is 14 residues long. V was shortened by 10 bases and J by 1 base, with 16 bases between the two germline ends. Here the CDR3 DNA reads TGTGCCAACTACCTACAGGGTAGGAACACTGAAGCTTTCTTT. Residues: CANYLQGRNTEAFF.

This clonotype was seen more than once but under ten times. The J gene is TRBJ2-1, the V gene TRBV7-2, with 11 bases fitting TRBD2. Germline CDR1 reads SGHTA; CDR2 reads FQGNSA. This CDR3 contains 14 residues. V trimming: 1 base; J trimming: 10 bases; junction bases outside the gene matches: 3. Written as DNA, the CDR3 is TGTGCCAGCAGCTTAGAAACTAGCGGGGGCGAGCAGTTCTTC. Residues: CASSLETSGGEQFF. Using reference TRBV7-2 and TRBJ2-1 for the parts outside the CDR3, the full variable domain is GAGVSQSPSNKVTEKGKDVELRCDPISGHTALYWYRQSLGQGLEFLIYFQGNSAPDKSGLPSDRFSAERTGGSVSTLTIQRTQQEDSAVYLCASSLETSGGEQFFGPGTRLTVL.

This clonotype was counted at least ten times. The chain combines TRBV2 with TRBJ1-1, with TRBD1 matching over 8 bases. This CDR3 has 14 amino acids. Germline trimming cut 6 bases from V and 3 bases from J; bases unmatched to any gene: 6. Germline loops: CDR1 SNHLY, CDR2 FYNNEI. Written as DNA, the CDR3 is TGTGCCAGCAGGAGACAGGGGTGGGACACTGAAGCTTTCTTT. Translating gives CASRRQGWDTEAFF.

This clonotype was picked up many times. The V call is TRBV6-6, the J call TRBJ2-1; D gene unclear. Trimming took off 5 bases at V and 1 base at J, with 6 bases between the two ends. The CDR3 totals 13 residues. Germline V gene data show CDR1 as MNHNY and CDR2 as SVGAGI (reference sequence). CDR3 amino acids: CASSPSSYNEQFF. CDR3 sequence (DNA): TGTGCCAGCAGTCCGAGTTCCTACAATGAGCAGTTCTTC.

By its share, this clonotype is medium-sized. CDR3 protein: CASSLVANTGELFF. Written as DNA, the CDR3 is TGTGCCAGCAGCTTAGTGGCGAACACCGGGGAGCTGTTTTTT. The chain is built from TRBV7-2 and TRBJ2-2; D ambiguous. The CDR3 extends over 14 amino acids. V gave up 1 base and J gave up 0 bases, with 3 bases separating them. CDR1 and CDR2 from the germline V gene are SGHTA and FQGNSA.

This clonotype was counted many times. The genes are TRBV7-8 and TRBJ1-2; D might be TRBD1 (5 bases). The CDR3 length is 15 residues. Trimming removed 1 base at V and 5 bases at J, with 14 bases between. Germline assignment: CDR1 SGHVS and CDR2 FQNEAQ. The CDR3 DNA sequence: TGTGCCAGCAGCTTAGGGGGTGCAGGGTTATATGGCTACACCTTC. It translates to CASSLGGAGLYGYTF. The full variable domain, with the rest looked up from reference TRBV7-8 and TRBJ1-2, is GAGVSQSPRYKVAKRGQDVALRCDPISGHVSLFWYQQALGQGPEFLTYFQNEAQLDKSGLPSDRFFAERPEGSVSTLKIQRTQQEDSAVYLCASSLGGAGLYGYTFGSGTRLTVV.